This record looks at one TCR beta chain sequence and its context. Its matching antigen is unknown. The data stem from a study of T cell responses to AZD1222 COVID-19 vaccine. Across the whole study: Second doses that came at about 4 or about 12 weeks were put together.

Using immunoSEQ multiplex PCR, the repertoire was profiled, and TCRdb retains in-frame clones only, with some absent. The profile shows tens of thousands of clones, approximately 90% of them singletons. Whole-study results and caveats: Within unmutated variant regions lay the reported targets of nearly half of spike-specific TCRs. Once two AZD1222 doses were given, Spike-specific TCR breadth and depth went up. Donors were largely white British and mainly female; clonal diversity was possibly underestimated.

V dropped 3 bases and J dropped 8; count of bases not matched to a gene: 8. This CDR3 has 15 amino acids. CDR1 is SNHLY, CDR2 FYNNEI, per germline. The receptor was isolated from an adult in good health. This specimen was peripheral blood, taken on day 0 of AZD1222 vaccination. The rearrangement links TRBV2 to TRBJ2-1; 9 bases line up with TRBD2. The CDR3 nucleotides read TGTGCCAGCAGTGAGGCGGGGGGGCGTCAGTATGAGCAGTTCTTC. Its translation is CASSEAGGRQYEQFF.